These 20 T cell receptor beta chains were sequenced from one sample in a study of Graves' ophthalmopathy and Graves' hyperthyroidism. The authors amplified TCR beta CDR3 regions from RNA transcripts. HTBI primers were used in a first-round RT-PCR, which preceded a second-round multiplex PCR. MiXCR, applied by TCRdb to the multiplex PCR reads, yields one record per CDR3 protein. The sample shows over a million distinct CDR3 sequences, about 35% of them seen only once. The sample comprised peripheral blood or thyroid tissue (not recorded which). The receptor set was obtained from an adult man with Graves' hyperthyroidism.

Concerning this clonotype itself: A clone one base away is much larger, so this may be a read error. The chain combines TRBV7-9 with TRBJ2-7; tentatively, D is TRBD2 (6 bases). Trimming shortened V by 0 bases and J by 8 bases, and 11 bases separated the two germline ends. Germline V gene data show CDR1 as SEHNR and CDR2 as FQNEAQ (reference sequence). The CDR3 totals 13 residues. In DNA form, the CDR3 reads TGTGCCAGCAGCTTAGCTGGAGGGATCAAGCAGTACTTC. This translates into CASSLAGGIKQYF.

This clonotype showed up many times. The rearrangement uses TRBV10-3 and TRBJ2-7; a weak D match, TRBD1 (7 bases). The germline V gene encodes CDR1 ENHRY and CDR2 SYGVKD. CDR3 size: 11 residues. With 6 bases removed from V and 6 bases from J, the gap between germline ends came to 9 bases. In DNA, the CDR3 is TGTGCCATCAGGCAGGGGGGCGAGCAGTACTTC. This sequence encodes CAIRQGGEQYF.

This clonotype was detected only a few times. The J gene is TRBJ2-7, the V gene TRBV7-6; no clear D. Germline V gives CDR1 SGHVS, CDR2 FNYEAQ. The V end was cut by 1 base, the J end by 3 bases, with 10 bases between. This CDR3 is 14 amino acids long. CDR3 DNA: TGTGCCAGCAGCTTAGGCCCCCTCCACTACGAGCAGTACTTC. As protein: CASSLGPLHYEQYF.

This clonotype occurred many times. The chain has TRBV5-5 and TRBJ1-2; TRBD1 is a possible D gene (6 bases). Trimming removed 0 bases at V and 3 bases at J, with 6 bases between. Germline V gives CDR1 SGHKS, CDR2 YYEKEE (reference sequence). This CDR3 comprises 13 residues. The CDR3 sequence: CASSLGQDYGYTF. CDR3 DNA sequence: TGTGCCAGCAGCTTGGGACAGGACTATGGCTACACCTTC.

V gene TRBV6-2 or TRBV6-3 combines with J gene TRBJ1-5; TRBD1 might be the D (6 bases). The V end was cut by 5 bases, the J end by 5 bases, with 13 bases between. CDR1 is MNHEY, CDR2 SVGEGT, per germline. The CDR3 contains 14 residues. The CDR3 loop is CASSRRGKDQPQHF. DNA of the CDR3: TGTGCCAGCAGTAGAAGGGGGAAGGATCAGCCCCAGCATTTT.

In this sample, this clonotype turned up a few times. A junction end diverges from the germline sequence, so it may reflect a read error. The V gene is TRBV7-7, the J gene TRBJ2-2; no clear D. The length of the CDR3 is 15 residues. Germline V gene sequence: CDR1 SSHAT, CDR2 FNYEAQ (reference sequence). The CDR3 sequence: CASSREVSNTGELFF. CDR3 sequence (DNA): TGTGCTAGCAGCCGAGAGGTTTCGAACACCGGGGAGCTGTTTTTT.

There are many counts of this clonotype. The V and J genes are TRBV20-1 and TRBJ2-6; D ambiguous. Between the trimmed V and J ends, which lost 2 bases and 4 bases, there was a span of 9 bases. The CDR3 is made up of 14 amino acids. CDR1 is DFQATT, CDR2 SNEGSKA, per germline (reference sequence). The CDR3 is CSARSQRGANVLTF. The CDR3 DNA follows: TGCAGTGCTAGATCACAACGAGGGGCCAACGTCCTGACTTTC.

This clonotype showed up many times. The CDR3 is CASSLGGLANQPQHF. CDR3 DNA: TGTGCCAGCAGCTTGGGCGGGTTAGCAAATCAGCCCCAGCATTTT. The chain uses TRBV7-9 and TRBJ1-5; D uncertain. V lost 3 bases and J 4 bases, leaving 13 bases between the germline ends. The germline gives CDR1 SEHNR, CDR2 FQNEAQ (reference sequence). The CDR3 has 15 residues.

Points on this clonotype: With a much larger clone just one base away, this may be a read error. This chain links TRBV19 with TRBJ1-5, with no clear D. Germline-derived CDR1 and CDR2 are LNHDA and SQIVND (reference sequence). The CDR3 covers 19 residues. Between the trimmed V and J ends, which lost 7 bases and 2 bases, there was a span of 27 bases. The CDR3 is CASTDFPGLYAQGNQPQHF. CDR3 DNA: TGTGCCAGTACCGATTTCCCCGGACTCTACGCCCAGGGCAATCAGCCCCAGCATTTT.

The sample holds many counts of this clonotype. The rearrangement links TRBV29-1 to TRBJ2-7, with 8 bases that match TRBD1. This CDR3 spans 13 amino acids. V lost 3 bases to trimming and J lost 3 bases; unmatched junction nucleotides: 4. Germline-derived CDR1 and CDR2 are SQVTM and ANQGSEA. CDR3 sequence (DNA): TGCAGCGTTGAGTTACAGGGGGACTACGAGCAGTACTTC. It is translated as CSVELQGDYEQYF.

This chain uses TRBV7-9 with TRBJ1-2, with D maybe TRBD1 (5 bases). This CDR3 spans 14 amino acids. Trimming took 5 bases from V and 4 from J, leaving 14 bases between them. CDR1 and CDR2 from the germline V gene are SEHNR and FQNEAQ (reference sequence). CDR3 nucleotides: TGTGCCAGCAGCAAAGGGGACCCGGGCTATGGCTACACCTTC. Its protein product is CASSKGDPGYGYTF.

A remark on this clonotype: A much larger clone differs from this one at a single base, so this may be a read error. The V call is TRBV12-3 or TRBV12-4, the J call TRBJ1-6; no definite D call. This CDR3 has 13 residues. The CDR3 reads CASSQFRNSHLHF. The CDR3 bases are TGTGCCAGCAGTCAATTCAGGAATTCACACCTCCACTTT.

The chain recombines TRBV29-1 with TRBJ1-6; D is uncertain. V dropped 4 bases and J dropped 0 bases, with 19 bases sitting between them. The germline gives CDR1 SQVTM, CDR2 ANQGSEA. This CDR3 has 18 residues. In DNA form, the CDR3 reads TGCAGCGTTGGTGCCAGCAGGACCGAGAGCTCCTATAATTCACCCCTCCACTTT. Encoded protein: CSVGASRTESSYNSPLHF. The full variable domain, in which reference TRBV29-1 and TRBJ1-6 provide the parts outside the CDR3, is SAVISQKPSRDICQRGTSLTIQCQVDSQVTMMFWYRQQPGQSLTLIATANQGSEATYESGFVIDKFPISRPNLTFSTLTVSNMSPEDSSIYLCSVGASRTESSYNSPLHFGNGTRLTVT.

This clonotype was counted at least ten times. The chain combines TRBV11-2 with TRBJ1-1; D is unclear. CDR3 length: 12 residues. Germline CDR1 is SGHAT and CDR2 is FQNNGV. V was shortened by 7 bases and J by 3 bases, with 9 bases between the two germline ends. Here the CDR3 reads CASNGWDTEAFF. The CDR3 DNA reads TGTGCCAGCAACGGATGGGACACTGAAGCTTTCTTT.

The chain recombines TRBV6-6 with TRBJ2-7; TRBD1 matches 7 bases. Germline-derived CDR1 and CDR2 are MNHNY and SVGAGI (reference sequence). The V segment lost 0 bases and the J segment 5 bases; nucleotides outside the gene matches: 10. CDR3 length equals 16 residues. The CDR3 here is CASSYSRGHRANEQYF. CDR3 in DNA: TGTGCCAGCAGTTACTCGAGGGGGCATCGGGCGAACGAGCAGTACTTC.

The V and J genes are TRBV18 and TRBJ2-3, with unresolved D. Germline V CDR1 and CDR2: KGHSH, LQKENI. The CDR3 extends over 13 amino acids. Trimming left V 3 bases short and J 3 bases short, with 7 bases between. CDR3 region: CASSPLQTDTQYF. CDR3 sequence (DNA): TGTGCCAGCTCACCTCTACAGACAGATACGCAGTATTTT.

The rearrangement uses TRBV12-3 or TRBV12-4 and TRBJ2-5; D gene unclear. The CDR3 runs 12 residues. Trimming removed 8 bases at V and 5 bases at J, with 12 bases between. This CDR3 reads CASGPGAETQYF. The CDR3 nucleotides are TGTGCCAGCGGCCCGGGTGCGGAGACCCAGTACTTC.

J is TRBJ2-7 and V is TRBV20-1; D gene ambiguous. Looked up from germline, CDR1 is DFQATT and CDR2 is SNEGSKA (reference sequence). CDR3 length equals 13 residues. The ends were cut back, 1 base at V and 5 bases at J, with 12 bases in the middle. This CDR3 is CSARVGKIHEQYF. The DNA for the CDR3 is TGCAGTGCTAGAGTTGGTAAAATCCACGAGCAGTACTTC.

This rearrangement joins TRBV5-1 to TRBJ2-6; D remains ambiguous. Germline loops: CDR1 SGHRS, CDR2 YFSETQ. The CDR3 runs 16 residues. The V end lost 7 bases, the J end lost 0 bases, and 14 bases lay between the germline ends. CDR3 region: CASSGRALSGANVLTF. The CDR3 bases are TGCGCCAGCTCAGGACGAGCCCTCTCTGGGGCCAACGTCCTGACTTTC.

This rearrangement joins TRBV10-3 to TRBJ1-6; possibly TRBD1 for D (6 bases). Per the germline V gene, CDR1 is ENHRY and CDR2 is SYGVKD. Between the trimmed V and J ends, which lost 10 bases and 7 bases, there was a span of 29 bases. This CDR3 has 18 amino acids. CDR3 loop: CASRLRSGQSGRNSPLHF. CDR3 DNA: TGTGCCAGCAGACTTAGGAGCGGACAGTCGGGCCGGAATTCACCCCTCCACTTT.